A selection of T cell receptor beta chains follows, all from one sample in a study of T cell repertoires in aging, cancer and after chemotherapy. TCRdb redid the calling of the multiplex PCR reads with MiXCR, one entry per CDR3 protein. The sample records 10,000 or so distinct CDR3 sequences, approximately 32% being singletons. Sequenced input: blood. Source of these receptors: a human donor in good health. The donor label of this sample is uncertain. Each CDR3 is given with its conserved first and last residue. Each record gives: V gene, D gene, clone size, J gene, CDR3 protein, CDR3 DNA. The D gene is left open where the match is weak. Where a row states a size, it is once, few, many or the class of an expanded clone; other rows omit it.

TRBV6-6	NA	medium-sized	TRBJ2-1	CASSRPYNEQFF	TGTGCCAGCAGCCGCCCCTACAATGAGCAGTTCTTC
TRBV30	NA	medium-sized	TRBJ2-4	CAWSSAAKNIQYF	TGTGCCTGGAGTTCGGCCGCCAAAAACATTCAGTACTTC
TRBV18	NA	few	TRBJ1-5	CASSPLHNNQPQHF	TGTGCCAGCTCACCACTCCATAACAATCAGCCCCAGCATTTT
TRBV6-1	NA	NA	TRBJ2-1	CASSYLPLSIYNEQFF	TGTGCCAGCAGTTACCTCCCCTTATCCATCTACAATGAGCAGTTCTTC
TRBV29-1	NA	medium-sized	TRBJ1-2	CSVETGQKNYGYTF	TGCAGCGTTGAAACAGGACAGAAAAACTATGGCTACACCTTC
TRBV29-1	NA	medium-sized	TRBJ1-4	CSVGGDIRNEKLFF	TGCAGCGTTGGGGGGGACATCAGGAATGAAAAACTGTTTTTT
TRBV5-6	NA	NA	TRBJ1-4	CASSLPTASTNEKLFF	TGTGCCAGCAGCTTACCCACAGCTTCAACTAATGAAAAACTGTTTTTT
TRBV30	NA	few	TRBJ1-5	CAWEDGKNQPQHF	TGTGCCTGGGAGGACGGAAAAAATCAGCCCCAGCATTTT
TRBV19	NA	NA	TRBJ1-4	CASSTGGTVTLKLFF	TGTGCCAGTAGTACCGGCGGGACCGTCACCCTAAAACTGTTTTTT
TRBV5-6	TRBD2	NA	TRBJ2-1	CASSHSGGAYNEQFF	TGCGCCAGCAGCCATAGCGGGGGTGCCTACAATGAGCAGTTCTTC
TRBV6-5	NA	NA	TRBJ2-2	CATSPTGPAGSGELFF	TGTGCCACCTCACCTACGGGCCCCGCGGGGTCCGGGGAGCTGTTTTTT
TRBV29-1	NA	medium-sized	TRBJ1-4	CSVEDQFNEKLFF	TGCAGCGTTGAAGACCAATTTAATGAAAAACTGTTTTTT
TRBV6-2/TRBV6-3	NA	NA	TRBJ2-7	CASRGIGYSYEQYF	TGTGCCAGCAGGGGCATTGGATATTCCTACGAGCAGTACTTC